This passage covers 20 T cell receptor beta chains from one sample sequenced in a study of blood T cell repertoires in COVID-19. Libraries were prepared by immunoSEQ multiplex PCR; TCRdb keeps only in-frame clonotypes and omits some of them. The sample gives almost 50,000 clones, around 90% of which show up once; more than 3% is in the top ten. Sequencing was performed on peripheral blood. These receptors all stem from a human donor in a cohort sampled during active COVID-19.

The rearrangement uses TRBV4-2 and TRBJ2-5; 8 bases fit TRBD2. There are 14 residues in the CDR3. The V gene end was trimmed by 2 bases and the J gene end by 5 bases; junction bases not matched to a gene: 4. Germline CDR1 and CDR2: LGHNA and YNFKEQ. This chain's CDR3 is CASSQSGSLETQYF. The CDR3 DNA reads as TGTGCCAGCAGCCAAAGCGGGAGTTTGGAGACCCAGTACTTC.

The V gene is TRBV7-2, the J gene TRBJ2-7; 7 bases line up with TRBD2. CDR1 SGHTA and CDR2 FQGNSA come from the germline V gene. Unmatched junction bases numbered 11, after V lost 5 bases and J lost 1 base. The CDR3 is made up of 16 amino acids. DNA for the CDR3: TGTGCCAGCAGCCCCCTTCAGGCTAGCGGATCCTACGAGCAGTACGTC. The encoded protein is CASSPLQASGSYEQYV.

The CDR3 is CASSSPRQSEAFF. The CDR3 bases are TGCGCCAGCAGCTCACCTAGACAGTCTGAAGCTTTCTTT. This rearrangement joins TRBV5-1 to TRBJ1-1, with D possibly being TRBD1 (5 bases). Germline V gives CDR1 SGHRS, CDR2 YFSETQ. CDR3 length: 13 amino acids. V gave up 3 bases and J gave up 6 bases, with 12 bases separating them.

The rearrangement joins TRBV5-5 to TRBJ2-7, with a possible D match to TRBD2 (6 bases). The ends were cut back, 4 bases at V and 10 bases at J, with 15 bases in the middle. Germline loops: CDR1 SGHKS, CDR2 YYEKEE (reference sequence). CDR3 length equals 12 residues. CDR3 in amino acids: CASSPGTYLQYV. The CDR3 DNA reads TGTGCCAGCAGCCCGGGGACTTACCTTCAGTACGTC.

With regard to this clone: At one end, the junction sequence differs from germline, possibly due to a read error. V and J are TRBV6-2 or TRBV6-3 and TRBJ1-4; 9 bases line up with TRBD1. Germline loops: CDR1 MNHEY, CDR2 SVGEGT. The CDR3 extends over 14 amino acids. Written as DNA, the CDR3 is TGTGCCAGCAGATACCTGGGACAGGGCCAAAAGCTGTTTTTT. It encodes CASRYLGQGQKLFF.

This sequence joins TRBV20-1 and TRBJ2-7, with TRBD2 matching 14 bases. The germline CDR1 and CDR2 sequences are DFQATT and SNEGSKA (reference sequence). CDR3 length: 19 residues. With V trimmed by 3 bases and J by 1 base, 14 bases remained unmatched. Here the CDR3 DNA reads TGCAGTGCTAGTGTCCGGGCGGGACTAGCGGGAGCCTCATCCTACGAGCAGTACTTC. Protein product: CSASVRAGLAGASSYEQYF.

The V call is TRBV28, the J call TRBJ1-1; possibly TRBD1 for D (6 bases). The germline CDR1 and CDR2 sequences are MDHEN and SYDVKM. V was trimmed by 6 bases and J by 2 bases, leaving 13 bases between them. The CDR3 loop spans 14 amino acids. The CDR3 sequence is CASRPGQLNTEAFF. The CDR3 DNA is TGTGCCAGCAGACCTGGACAGCTTAACACTGAAGCTTTCTTT.

The V call is TRBV20-1, the J call TRBJ2-7, with TRBD2 matching over 13 bases. Losses at the gene ends were 5 bases for V and 9 bases for J; bases not matched to a gene: 1. The length of the CDR3 is 11 residues. Germline CDR1 and CDR2: DFQATT and SNEGSKA (reference sequence). The CDR3 is CSARLAGGQYF. As DNA, the CDR3 is TGCAGTGCTCGACTAGCGGGGGGGCAGTACTTC.

This chain connects TRBV19 to TRBJ1-4; maybe TRBD1 (6 bases). This CDR3 is 14 amino acids long. Germline lookup yields CDR1 LNHDA and CDR2 SQIVND (reference sequence). Deletions cut 6 bases from V and 6 bases from J, with 14 bases between. The CDR3 DNA is TGTGCCAGTAGAACTGGACAGCGCGATGAAAAACTGTTTTTT. This encodes CASRTGQRDEKLFF.

J is TRBJ1-2 and V is TRBV25-1; TRBD1 is a possible D gene (5 bases). The V gene's germline CDR1 is MGHDK and CDR2 SYGVNS. V shed 8 bases and J shed 2 bases, with 12 bases lying between them. The CDR3 totals 13 residues. The DNA for the CDR3 is TGTGCCAGCCGAAAACAGGAGAACTATGGCTACACCTTC. Encoded protein: CASRKQENYGYTF.

CDR3 nucleotides: TGTGCCAGCAGTTACTCGGCAGGGAGGTCCACTGAAGCTTTCTTT. It translates to CASSYSAGRSTEAFF. The chain employs TRBV6-6 and TRBJ1-1; D might be TRBD1 (5 bases). The CDR3 extends over 15 amino acids. The V gene lost 0 bases and the J gene lost 4 bases, with 12 bases spanning the gap. CDR1 MNHNY and CDR2 SVGAGI come from the germline V gene (reference sequence).

The chain links TRBV6-1 to TRBJ2-7; 7 bases line up with TRBD2. Germline V lookup: CDR1 MNHNS, CDR2 SASEGT. V lost 3 bases to trimming and J lost 5 bases; unmatched junction nucleotides: 7. The CDR3 is 14 amino acids. The CDR3 loop reads CASSEAGVLNEQYF. The CDR3 DNA reads TGTGCCAGCAGTGAGGCGGGAGTATTAAACGAGCAGTACTTC.

The chain couples TRBV6-5 to TRBJ2-5; D ambiguous. Germline CDR1 reads MNHEY; CDR2 reads SVGAGI. Trimming shortened V by 6 bases and J by 5 bases, and 16 bases separated the two germline ends. This CDR3 region has 14 residues. CDR3 loop: CASRNLYDWETQYF. The CDR3, as DNA: TGTGCCAGCAGGAACCTTTACGACTGGGAGACCCAGTACTTC.

On this clone itself: Other DNA sequences within the sample encode an identical CDR3. The V and J genes are TRBV6-4 and TRBJ1-6; 9 nucleotides agree with TRBD1. V gave up 0 bases and J gave up 6 bases; unmatched junction bases: 0. The germline CDR1 and CDR2 sequences are MRHNA and SNTAGT. CDR3 length equals 15 residues. CDR3 sequence (DNA): TGTGCCAGCAGTGACTCGACAGGGGGTAATTCACCCCTCCACTTT. This codes for CASSDSTGGNSPLHF.

This rearrangement joins TRBV30 to TRBJ2-7; tentatively, D is TRBD2 (6 bases). Trimming shortened V by 2 bases and J by 2 bases, and 13 bases separated the two germline ends. This CDR3 region has 14 residues. Germline lookup yields CDR1 GTSNPN and CDR2 SVGIG (reference sequence). The DNA for the CDR3 is TGTGCCTGGAGTCTCAAGCGGGCCCCCTACGAGCAGTACGTC. It codes for CAWSLKRAPYEQYV.

The rearrangement joins TRBV7-9 to TRBJ2-7; no clear D gene. V lost 1 base to trimming and J lost 2 bases, with 9 bases between them. The length of the CDR3 is 14 residues. The germline V gene has CDR1 SEHNR and CDR2 FQNEAQ (reference sequence). The CDR3 region has the DNA TGTGCCAGCAGCTTAGTAGCTTCAACCTACGAGCAGTACTTC. Translation: CASSLVASTYEQYF.

The chain joins TRBV6-1 to TRBJ2-7; tentative D call: TRBD1 (5 bases). V lost 0 bases and J lost 0, with 12 bases in between. CDR3 length: 16 residues. CDR1 and CDR2 (germline): MNHNS, SASEGT. Written as DNA, the CDR3 is TGTGCCAGCAGTGAAGCCTGGGGCCTAAGCTCCTACGAGCAGTACGTC. It codes for CASSEAWGLSSYEQYV.

The rearrangement uses TRBV19 and TRBJ1-1; the D gene is possibly TRBD1 (5 bases). Deletions cut 9 bases from V and 0 bases from J, with 14 bases between. Germline V CDR1 and CDR2: LNHDA, SQIVND (reference sequence). The CDR3 is 14 amino acids. The CDR3 here is CASKDDSLNTEAFF. CDR3 coding DNA: TGTGCCAGCAAAGACGACAGCCTGAACACTGAAGCTTTCTTT.

This chain uses TRBV28 with TRBJ2-1; TRBD2 matches 12 bases. V gave up 7 bases and J gave up 10 bases; unmatched junction bases: 8. CDR3 length: 14 amino acids. The V gene's germline CDR1 is MDHEN and CDR2 SYDVKM. CDR3 sequence reads: CASTLGLAGNEQFF. Written as DNA, the CDR3 is TGTGCCAGCACCTTGGGACTAGCGGGTAACGAGCAGTTCTTC.

The chain has TRBV28 and TRBJ1-1; 8 bases fit TRBD1. With V trimmed by 4 bases and J by 5 bases, 9 bases remained unmatched. CDR1 and CDR2 from the germline V gene are MDHEN and SYDVKM. The CDR3 spans 15 residues. In nucleotides, the CDR3 is TGTGCCAGCAGTTCTAGGGCCAGGGGGCTAACTGAAGCTTTCTTT. The encoded protein is CASSSRARGLTEAFF.